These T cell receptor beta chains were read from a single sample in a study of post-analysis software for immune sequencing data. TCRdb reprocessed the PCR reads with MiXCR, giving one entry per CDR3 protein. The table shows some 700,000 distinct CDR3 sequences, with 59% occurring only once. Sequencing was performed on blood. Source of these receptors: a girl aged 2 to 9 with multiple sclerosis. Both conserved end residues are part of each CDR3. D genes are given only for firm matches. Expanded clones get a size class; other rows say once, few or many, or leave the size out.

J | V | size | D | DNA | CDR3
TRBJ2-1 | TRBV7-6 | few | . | TGTGCCAGCAGCATCGGGGGTGGCAATGAGCAGTTCTTC | CASSIGGGNEQFF
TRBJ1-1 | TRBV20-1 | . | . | TGCAGTGCTGGAAGGGCAAACACTGAAGCTTTCTTT | CSAGRANTEAFF
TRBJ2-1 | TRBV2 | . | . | TGTGCCAGCCATCTCGCGGATGAGCAGTTCTTC | CASHLADEQFF
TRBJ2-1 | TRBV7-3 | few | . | TGTGCCAGCAGCTTAGGAGGGGCCAGGGGAGATGAGCAGTTCTTC | CASSLGGARGDEQFF
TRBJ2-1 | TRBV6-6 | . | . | TGTGCCAGCAGTTACGGTTGGGACAATGAGCAGTTCTTC | CASSYGWDNEQFF
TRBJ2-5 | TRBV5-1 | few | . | TGCGCCAGCAGCACGGGACGGCCAAAAGAGACCCAGTACTTC | CASSTGRPKETQYF
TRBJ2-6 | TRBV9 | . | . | TGTGCCAGCAGCGTACGGCCTTCTGGGGCCAACGTCCTGACTTTC | CASSVRPSGANVLTF
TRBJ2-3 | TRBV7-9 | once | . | TGTGCCAGCAGCTTAGGCATGGGGGATTGGCGCACAGATACGCAGTATTTT | CASSLGMGDWRTDTQYF
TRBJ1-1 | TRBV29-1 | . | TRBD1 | TGCAGCGGGCGGACAGGGGAGACTGAAGCTTTCTTT | CSGRTGETEAFF
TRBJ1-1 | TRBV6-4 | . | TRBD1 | TGTGCCACTACGGGACAGGGGGCGCCCAACACTGAAGCTTTCTTT | CATTGQGAPNTEAFF
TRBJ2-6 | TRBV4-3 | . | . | TGCGCCAGCAGCCAGATTGGGGCCAACGTCCTGACTTTC | CASSQIGANVLTF
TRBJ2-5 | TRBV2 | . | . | TGTGCCAGCAGTGAATTTGGGGCCTCCCAAGAGACCCAGTACTTC | CASSEFGASQETQYF
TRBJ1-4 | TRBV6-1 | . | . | TGTGCCAGCAGCCGAGGGGAGGGTATCAGGAAACTGTTTTTT | CASSRGEGIRKLFF
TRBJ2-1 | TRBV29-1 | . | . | TGCAGCGTTGAGTCGCGGAGCAATGAGCAGTTCTTC | CSVESRSNEQFF
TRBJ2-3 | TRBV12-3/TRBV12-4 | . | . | TGTGCCAGCAGTTTATGGCGGGCGAGCACAGATACGCAGTATTTT | CASSLWRASTDTQYF
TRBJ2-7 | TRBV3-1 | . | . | TGTGCCAGCAGCCAGATCGGGACACCGCCCTACGAGCAGTACTTC | CASSQIGTPPYEQYF
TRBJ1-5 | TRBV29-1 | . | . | TGCAGCGTTGACTCGGGGTCAGGTCAGCCCCAGCATTTT | CSVDSGSGQPQHF
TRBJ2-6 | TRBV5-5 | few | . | TGTGCCAGCAGCATGGGAAACTCTGGGGCCAACGTCCTGACTTTC | CASSMGNSGANVLTF
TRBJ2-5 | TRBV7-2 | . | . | TGTGCCAGCAGCTTAGCATTAGCCGGAGAGACCCAGTACTTC | CASSLALAGETQYF
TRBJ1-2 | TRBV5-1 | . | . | TGCGCCAGCAGCTTAAAGGGGTCGGAAGGCTACACCTTC | CASSLKGSEGYTF
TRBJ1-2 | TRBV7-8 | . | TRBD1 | TGTGCCAGCAGAGGTTTCCCACCGGGACAGGGGGTAAATGGCTACACCTTC | CASRGFPPGQGVNGYTF
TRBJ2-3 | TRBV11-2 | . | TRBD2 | TGTGCCAGCAGCTTAGAAGCGGGGGGGGATACGCAGTATTTT | CASSLEAGGDTQYF
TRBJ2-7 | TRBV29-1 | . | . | TGCAGCGTTAAACTGGAGAACTACGAGCAGTACTTC | CSVKLENYEQYF
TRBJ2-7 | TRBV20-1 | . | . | TGCAGTGCTAGAGGTCCAGGATTCTACGAGCAGTACTTC | CSARGPGFYEQYF
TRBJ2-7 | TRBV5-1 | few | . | TGCGCCAGCAGCTGGGTGACAGGAGGCGGCTACGAGCAGTACTTC | CASSWVTGGGYEQYF
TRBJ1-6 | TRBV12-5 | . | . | TGTGCTAGTGGTTTGGTACTAAGCCGGGGCCCGGAGAATTCACCCCTCCACTTT | CASGLVLSRGPENSPLHF
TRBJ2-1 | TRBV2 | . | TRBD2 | TGTGCCAGCAATCCTGCTTTCCTAGCGGGATATTACAATGAGCAGTTCTTC | CASNPAFLAGYYNEQFF
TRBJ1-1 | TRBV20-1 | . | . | TGCAGTGCTAGAGATATAGGTGCGACAGCGAACACTGAAGCTTTCTTT | CSARDIGATANTEAFF
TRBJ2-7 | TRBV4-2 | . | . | TGTGCCAGCAGCCGCGAGAGTACAAGCTCCTACGAGCAGTACTTC | CASSRESTSSYEQYF
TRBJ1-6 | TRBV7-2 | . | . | TGTGCCAGTCGTCAGACCGGGACGGATTATTCACCCCTCCACTTT | CASRQTGTDYSPLHF
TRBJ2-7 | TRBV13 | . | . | TGTGCCAGCAGCCTACGTGCGGGCGTACAGAGGGGCTACGAGCAGTACTTC | CASSLRAGVQRGYEQYF
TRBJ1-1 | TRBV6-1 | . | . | TGTGCCAGCAGTGAAGAATACTGGGCAGAAGCTTTCTTT | CASSEEYWAEAFF
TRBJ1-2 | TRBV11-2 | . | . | TGTGCCAGCAGCTCCATAAAGGGCTCCCACGCGAATAACTATGGCTACACCTTC | CASSSIKGSHANNYGYTF
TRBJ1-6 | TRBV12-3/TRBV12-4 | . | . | TGTGCCAGCAGGCCGGCCTATAATTCACCCCTCCACTTT | CASRPAYNSPLHF
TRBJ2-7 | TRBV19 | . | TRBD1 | TGTGCCACCCAGGGACAGGCCTACGAGCAGTACTTC | CATQGQAYEQYF
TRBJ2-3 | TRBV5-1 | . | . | TGCGCCAGCAGCCTAACAGGGTCGGTAAGCGCAGATACGCAGTATTTT | CASSLTGSVSADTQYF
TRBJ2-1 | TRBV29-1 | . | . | TGCAGCGTGGCAGGGGGGGGAACTGGATCCTACAATGAGCAGTTCTTC | CSVAGGGTGSYNEQFF
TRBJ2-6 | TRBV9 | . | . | TGTGCCAGCAGCGTAGGGACCCGCTCTGGGGCCAACGTCCTGACTTTC | CASSVGTRSGANVLTF
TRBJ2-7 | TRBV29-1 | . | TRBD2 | TGCAGCGTTAGAGGCCTAGCGGGACTTCCCTACGAGCAGTACTTC | CSVRGLAGLPYEQYF
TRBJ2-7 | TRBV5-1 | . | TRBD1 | TGCGCCAGCAGAGGGACAGGACCTTACGAGCAGTACTTC | CASRGTGPYEQYF
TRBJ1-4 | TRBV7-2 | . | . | TGTGCCAGCAGCGGAGGTCCTAATGAAAAACTGTTTTTT | CASSGGPNEKLFF
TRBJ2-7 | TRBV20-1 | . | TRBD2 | TGCAGTGCTAGGTCCAGCGGGACCTACGAGCAGTACTTC | CSARSSGTYEQYF
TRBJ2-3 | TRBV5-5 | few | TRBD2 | TGTGCCAGCAGCTTGAGTTGGTTAGCGGGGGGTTCTGCAGATACGCAGTATTTT | CASSLSWLAGGSADTQYF
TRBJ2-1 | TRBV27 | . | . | TGTGCCAGCAGTTTTGATTTCCCCTACAATGAGCAGTTCTTC | CASSFDFPYNEQFF
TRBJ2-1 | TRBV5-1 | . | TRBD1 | TGCGCCAGCAGGACAGGGGGGGGGAATGAGCAGTTCTTC | CASRTGGGNEQFF
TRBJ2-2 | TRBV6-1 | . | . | TGTGCCAGCACCCCCACAGCTAGCCTTAACACCGGGGAGCTGTTTTTT | CASTPTASLNTGELFF
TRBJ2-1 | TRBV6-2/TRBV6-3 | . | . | TGTGCCAGCAGTTACCCGAGAGCGTTTCCCTATGGGCAGTTCTTC | CASSYPRAFPYGQFF
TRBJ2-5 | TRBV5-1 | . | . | TGCGCCAGCAGGCAGAGCGAGACCCAGTACTTC | CASRQSETQYF
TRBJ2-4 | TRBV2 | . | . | TGTGCCAGCAGGGAACCGGGATACCAGTACTTC | CASREPGYQYF
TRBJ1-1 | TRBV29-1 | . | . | TGCAGCGTTGAAGATCCACTCTCTCTCGGGGATAAAGCTTTCTTT | CSVEDPLSLGDKAFF
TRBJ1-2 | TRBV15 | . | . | TGTGCCACCAGCAGAGATCGGGCAGGGACCTATGGCTACACCTTC | CATSRDRAGTYGYTF
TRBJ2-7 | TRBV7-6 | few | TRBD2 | TGTGCCAGCAGCCCGCGGACTAGCGGGAGCTCCGAGCAGTACTTC | CASSPRTSGSSEQYF
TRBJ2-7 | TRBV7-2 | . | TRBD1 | TGTGCCAGCAGCTCCCACGCCAGGGGGTACGAGCAGTACTTC | CASSSHARGYEQYF